This T cell receptor beta chain was recovered during a study of vaccination effects on CD4 cells after COVID-19. Across the whole study: Of the BNT162b2 and mRNA-1273 vaccines, participants received two doses of one or the other.

TCRdb keeps only in-frame clones here, not all; method: immunoSEQ multiplex PCR. The sample comprises around 79,000 clones, around 76% of which are singletons, and approximately 1.5% rests with the top ten. Before sequencing took place, the ViraFEST assay used viral peptide pools to expand antigen-specific CD4+ T cells. Following 10 days of culture, CD4+ T cells were isolated. None of the vaccinated had previously contracted SARS-CoV-2, and their nucleocapsid antibodies tested negative. Cultures received IL-2 medium that replaced half the medium on days 3 and 7. Overall study findings and caveats: Marked clonal contraction was seen in infection- and vaccine-induced clones late after vaccination.

This clone was observed once. Its antigen remains unknown. The sequencing here drew on CD4+ T cells from PBMCs cultured with HCoV-229E spike peptides, taken before COVID-19 vaccination. This receptor was obtained from a human donor who received a COVID-19 vaccine.

The DNA for the CDR3 is TGTGCCATCAGTAGCGGGACTAGCGGGGGTCGGGATGAGCAGTTCTTC. This gives the protein CAISSGTSGGRDEQFF. The chain joins TRBV10-3 to TRBJ2-1; 14 bases line up with TRBD2. Trimming at V came to 5 bases and at J to 8 bases, leaving 8 bases not matched to a gene. The length of the CDR3 is 16 residues. From germline, CDR1 is ENHRY and CDR2 SYGVKD.